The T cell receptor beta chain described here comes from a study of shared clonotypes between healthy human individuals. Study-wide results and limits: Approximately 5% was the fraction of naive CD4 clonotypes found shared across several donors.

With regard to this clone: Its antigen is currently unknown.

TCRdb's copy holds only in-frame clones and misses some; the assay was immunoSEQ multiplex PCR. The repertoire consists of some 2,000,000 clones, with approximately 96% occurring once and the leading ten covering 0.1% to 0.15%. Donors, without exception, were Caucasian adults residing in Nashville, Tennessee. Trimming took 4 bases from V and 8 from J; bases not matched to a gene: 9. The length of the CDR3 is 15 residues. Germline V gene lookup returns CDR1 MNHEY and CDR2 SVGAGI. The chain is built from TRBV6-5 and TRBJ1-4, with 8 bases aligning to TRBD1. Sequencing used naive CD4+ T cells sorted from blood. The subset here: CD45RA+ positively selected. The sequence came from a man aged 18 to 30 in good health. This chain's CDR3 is CASSLVRGLGEKLFF. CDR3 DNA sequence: TGTGCCAGCAGTTTAGTCAGGGGGCTGGGGGAAAAACTGTTTTTT.